Below are 8 T cell receptor beta chains sequenced from a single sample in a study of cytotoxic CD8 clonotypes in ibrutinib-treated CLL. Sequencing was performed with immunoSEQ multiplex PCR; in TCRdb, only in-frame clones are kept and a portion is missing. The table shows about 140,000 clones, with approximately 80% occurring only once. Sequenced here: PBMCs, sampled after 12 months of ibrutinib treatment. These receptors were taken from a human donor with chronic lymphocytic leukemia.

The chain employs TRBV7-9 and TRBJ2-3, with TRBD2 matching over 11 bases. The CDR3 has 19 amino acids. Germline-derived CDR1 and CDR2 are SEHNR and FQNEAQ (reference sequence). After removal of 5 bases from V and 0 bases from J, the junction contained 13 bases not matched to a gene. In nucleotides, the CDR3 is TGTGCCAGCAGCATCAACCTAGCGGGAGGTCGCACTAGCACAGATACGCAGTATTTT. Amino acid sequence: CASSINLAGGRTSTDTQYF.

The chain joins TRBV5-1 to TRBJ1-1; TRBD1 matches at 9 bases. Germline V gene lookup returns CDR1 SGHRS and CDR2 YFSETQ. This CDR3 has 15 amino acids. V lost 2 bases to trimming and J lost 1 base; unmatched junction nucleotides: 3. CDR3 sequence (DNA): TGCGCCAGCAGCTTACAGGGGGCTGGGAACACTGAAGCTTTCTTT. Translation: CASSLQGAGNTEAFF.

The chain employs TRBV28 and TRBJ2-5; D gene unclear. V lost 5 bases to trimming and J lost 2 bases, with 6 bases between them. The CDR3 has 12 amino acids. CDR1 and CDR2 (germline): MDHEN, SYDVKM. CDR3 amino acids: CASSRGQETQYF. CDR3 nucleotides: TGTGCCAGCAGTCGAGGTCAAGAGACCCAGTACTTC.

CDR3 residues: CASSLGQGRPQHF. In DNA form, the CDR3 reads TGTGCCAGCAGCTTGGGCCAGGGGCGGCCCCAGCATTTT. The chain joins TRBV5-6 to TRBJ1-5, with D maybe TRBD1 (6 bases). The ends were cut back, 0 bases at V and 9 bases at J, with 10 bases in the middle. CDR1 and CDR2 (germline): SGHDT, YYEEEE. The CDR3 consists of 13 residues. Based on the CDR3 plus reference TRBV5-6 and TRBJ1-5, the full variable domain is DAGVTQSPTHLIKTRGQQVTLRCSPKSGHDTVSWYQQALGQGPQFIFQYYEEEERQRGNFPDRFSGHQFPNYSSELNVNALLLGDSALYLCASSLGQGRPQHFGDGTRLSIL.

The chain joins TRBV30 to TRBJ2-5; TRBD2 matches at 8 bases. Trimming at V came to 2 bases and at J to 0 bases, leaving 5 bases not matched to a gene. The CDR3 contains 15 residues. Germline-derived CDR1 and CDR2 are GTSNPN and SVGIG (reference sequence). The CDR3 coding sequence is TGTGCCTGGAGTCCAGTAGCGGGGTACCAAGAGACCCAGTACTTC. Translated, it gives CAWSPVAGYQETQYF.

The J gene is TRBJ2-1, the V gene TRBV4-1; 14 bases are a match to TRBD2. Germline lookup yields CDR1 MGHRA and CDR2 YSYEKL. The CDR3 sequence is 22 residues long. V lost 5 bases to trimming and J lost 1 base; unmatched junction nucleotides: 19. This CDR3 reads CASSANYIAETSGRESYNEQFF. CDR3 nucleotide sequence: TGCGCCAGCAGCGCGAACTACATTGCCGAGACTAGCGGGAGGGAATCCTACAATGAGCAGTTCTTC.

In its sample, this clone ranks as medium-sized. The rearrangement uses TRBV25-1 and TRBJ1-2, with unresolved D. CDR1 is MGHDK and CDR2 is SYGVNS in the germline V gene. The CDR3 consists of 13 residues. Trimming removed 6 bases at V and 3 bases at J, with 11 bases between. In nucleotides, the CDR3 is TGTGCCAGCAGAAAGGAGGAGGACTATGGCTACACCTTC. Residues: CASRKEEDYGYTF.

The chain has TRBV19 and TRBJ1-3; no reliable D call. The germline CDR1 and CDR2 sequences are LNHDA and SQIVND (reference sequence). The CDR3 length is 14 residues. The V end lost 3 bases, the J end lost 4 bases, and 10 bases lay between the germline ends. The DNA for the CDR3 is TGTGCCAGTAGTATTGCCCAGCTAGGAAACACCATATATTTT. Translating gives CASSIAQLGNTIYF.